This record concerns one T cell receptor beta chain sequence. This sample was taken from a study of blood T cells in healthy people across ages. Combining a sample-barcoded 5' primer with a J-beta primer mix, a second PCR ran for about 7 to 11 cycles. In TCRdb, the 5' RACE reads were re-called with MiXCR into one record per CDR3 protein. Of 900,000 to 950,000 distinct CDR3 sequences listed, 25% to 35% are singletons. The data also belong to a second study, concerning T cells of mothers and their children.

Source material: blood. The clonotype comes from a woman between 35 and 50 years old in good health.

Here the CDR3 reads CASSLGDRTGNSPLHF. CDR3 sequence (DNA): TGCGCCAGCAGCTTGGGGGACAGGACTGGGAATTCACCCCTCCACTTT. V usage is TRBV5-1 and J usage is TRBJ1-6, with 8 positions matching TRBD1. CDR3 length: 16 residues. J lost 7 bases, V lost 0 bases, and 6 bases had no gene match. Germline CDR1 and CDR2: SGHRS and YFSETQ. Full variable domain (remainder filled in from reference TRBV5-1 and TRBJ1-6): KAGVTQTPRYLIKTRGQQVTLSCSPISGHRSVSWYQQTPGQGLQFLFEYFSETQRNKGNFPGRFSGRQFSNSRSEMNVSTLELGDSALYLCASSLGDRTGNSPLHFGNGTRLTVT.